The next 18 T cell receptor beta chains were all read from a single sample in a study of blood T cell repertoires in COVID-19. The data were produced by immunoSEQ multiplex PCR, yet TCRdb's version contains in-frame clones alone and is incomplete. The table records approximately 450,000 clones, approximately 92% of them present only once. Source material: PBMCs or T cells enriched from blood (not recorded which). Source of these receptors: a man aged 25-45 years who had recovered from COVID-19.

J is TRBJ2-3 and V is TRBV3-1 (or the pseudogene TRBV3-2), with 9 bases identical to TRBD2. The ends lost 4 bases at V and 5 bases at J; junction bases unmatched: 4. Germline V gives CDR1 LGHDT, CDR2 YNNKEL (reference sequence). The CDR3 length is 14 residues. In nucleotides, the CDR3 is TGTGCCAGCAGCCGCCGGCGGGGGGGAGATACGCAGTATTTT. It specifies CASSRRRGGDTQYF.

The chain recombines TRBV7-9 with TRBJ1-6; 12 positions match TRBD1. The CDR3 is 19 amino acids. Germline V gene sequence: CDR1 SEHNR, CDR2 FQNEAQ (reference sequence). J gave up 0 bases and V 3 bases, and 6 bases lay outside the gene matches. The CDR3 loop reads CASSLGTGGFSSYNSPLHF. CDR3 DNA: TGTGCCAGCAGCTTGGGGACAGGGGGCTTTAGCTCCTATAATTCACCCCTCCACTTT. The full variable domain, rest sourced from reference TRBV7-9 and TRBJ1-6, is DTGVSQNPRHKITKRGQNVTFRCDPISEHNRLYWYRQTLGQGPEFLTYFQNEAQLEKSRLLSDRFSAERPKGSFSTLEIQRTEQGDSAMYLCASSLGTGGFSSYNSPLHFGNGTRLTVT.

This chain uses TRBV9 with TRBJ1-1; D not resolved. This CDR3 region has 14 residues. Germline V gene lookup returns CDR1 SGDLS and CDR2 YYNGEE. The ends were cut back, 0 bases at V and 3 bases at J, with 9 bases in the middle. CDR3 sequence: CASSVAGSDTEAFF. The CDR3 bases are TGTGCCAGCAGCGTAGCCGGGTCGGACACTGAAGCTTTCTTT.

This clone was counted between two and nine times. V is TRBV5-4 and J is TRBJ1-1; TRBD1 matches at 8 bases. The CDR3 consists of 14 residues. J gave up 0 bases and V 4 bases, and 2 bases lay outside the gene matches. From germline, CDR1 is SGHNT and CDR2 YYREEE (reference sequence). This chain's CDR3 is CASSRDRMNTEAFF. CDR3 coding DNA: TGTGCCAGCAGCCGGGACAGGATGAACACTGAAGCTTTCTTT.

The genes are TRBV28 and TRBJ2-7, with TRBD2 as a possible D gene (5 bases). The CDR3 contains 17 residues. Germline V lookup: CDR1 MDHEN, CDR2 SYDVKM. Trimming took off 0 bases at V and 2 bases at J, with 17 bases between the two ends. CDR3 sequence (DNA): TGTGCCAGCAGTTTATGGGACTCCTCTAAACCTGCCTACGAGCAGTACTTC. Its protein product is CASSLWDSSKPAYEQYF.

This chain connects TRBV3-1 (or the pseudogene TRBV3-2) to TRBJ2-5, with 10 bases that match TRBD1. CDR1 LGHDT and CDR2 YNNKEL come from the germline V gene (reference sequence). The CDR3 covers 16 residues. The ends lost 2 bases at V and 2 bases at J; junction bases unmatched: 5. CDR3 loop: CASSQQRDRGQETQYF. As DNA, the CDR3 is TGTGCCAGCAGCCAACAGCGGGACAGGGGACAAGAGACCCAGTACTTC.

V is TRBV7-9 and J is TRBJ1-1, with TRBD1 identical over 12 bases. V was pared by 4 bases and J by 5 bases, with 8 bases of the junction left unmatched. The CDR3 has 16 amino acids. From germline, CDR1 is SEHNR and CDR2 FQNEAQ (reference sequence). CDR3 in amino acids: CASSSRGQGALTEAFF. The CDR3 nucleotides read TGTGCCAGCAGCTCGCGGGGACAGGGGGCTTTGACTGAAGCTTTCTTT.

V usage is TRBV13 and J usage is TRBJ1-2; D is ambiguous. Germline V gene lookup returns CDR1 PRHDT and CDR2 FYEKMQ (reference sequence). CDR3 length: 15 amino acids. V dropped 0 bases and J dropped 4 bases, with 12 bases sitting between them. CDR3 coding DNA: TGTGCCAGCAGCTTAGGCTTAAGCCCTCGCTATGGCTACACCTTC. Translated: CASSLGLSPRYGYTF.

This rearrangement joins TRBV6-2 or TRBV6-3 to TRBJ2-1, with 8 bases aligning to TRBD2. The CDR3 consists of 16 residues. Trimming cost V 0 bases and J 2 bases; bases outside gene matches: 3. Per germline, CDR1 MNHEY and CDR2 SVGEGT. The DNA of the CDR3 is TGTGCCAGCAGTTACTCGTCGGGAGGGCCCTACAATGAGCAGTTCTTC. Its protein is CASSYSSGGPYNEQFF.

The rearrangement joins TRBV2 to TRBJ2-2; the match to TRBD1 covers 7 bases. Germline assignment: CDR1 SNHLY and CDR2 FYNNEI. The CDR3 runs 14 residues. The ends lost 4 bases at V and 6 bases at J; junction bases unmatched: 5. The CDR3 spells CASSADRWAGELFF. In DNA, the CDR3 is TGTGCCAGCAGTGCGGACAGGTGGGCCGGGGAGCTGTTTTTT.

J is TRBJ2-7 and V is TRBV10-3, with 12 bases identical to TRBD1. V shed 6 bases and J 7 bases; nucleotides not matched to a gene: 7. The CDR3 loop spans 14 amino acids. The germline V gene has CDR1 ENHRY and CDR2 SYGVKD. The CDR3 spells CAIRPGQGAEEQYF. Here the CDR3 DNA reads TGTGCCATCAGACCGGGACAGGGGGCGGAAGAGCAGTACTTC.

The chain recombines TRBV7-6 with TRBJ2-1, with TRBD2 matching over 8 bases. Germline loops: CDR1 SGHVS, CDR2 FNYEAQ. The CDR3 length is 13 residues. The V gene end was trimmed by 4 bases and the J gene end by 8 bases; junction bases not matched to a gene: 4. The CDR3 coding sequence is TGTGCCAGCAGCTGGACTAGCAGGGATGAGCAGTTCTTC. Amino acid sequence: CASSWTSRDEQFF.

This chain uses TRBV9 with TRBJ1-3; tentatively, D is TRBD1 (6 bases). The V end was cut by 2 bases, the J end by 4 bases, with 13 bases between. CDR1 and CDR2 (germline): SGDLS, YYNGEE. The CDR3 is 15 amino acids. The CDR3 sequence is CASSVLQGPGNTIYF. The CDR3 DNA is TGTGCCAGCAGCGTCCTACAGGGACCGGGAAACACCATATATTTT. Full variable domain (rest looked up from reference TRBV9 and TRBJ1-3): DSGVTQTPKHLITATGQRVTLRCSPRSGDLSVYWYQQSLDQGLQFLIQYYNGEERAKGNILERFSAQQFPDLHSELNLSSLELGDSALYFCASSVLQGPGNTIYFGEGSWLTVV.

V and J are TRBV27 and TRBJ2-7; 10 bases map to TRBD2. This CDR3 comprises 14 residues. Germline loops: CDR1 MNHEY, CDR2 SMNVEV (reference sequence). V lost 0 bases to trimming and J lost 5 bases; unmatched junction nucleotides: 1. CDR3 amino acids: CASSLSTSGNEQYF. The CDR3 DNA sequence: TGTGCCAGCAGTTTATCAACTAGCGGGAACGAGCAGTACTTC.

This clone was picked up a small number of times. DNA for the CDR3: TGTGCCAGCAGCCTAGACAGGGGCGCTGAAGCTTTCTTT. Its translation: CASSLDRGAEAFF. This rearrangement joins TRBV12-3 or TRBV12-4 to TRBJ1-1; 8 bases agree with TRBD1. The CDR3 sequence is 13 residues long. V was pared by 6 bases and J by 6 bases, with 6 bases of the junction left unmatched.

The rearrangement joins TRBV30 to TRBJ1-1; maybe TRBD1 (6 bases). The V gene's germline CDR1 is GTSNPN and CDR2 SVGIG (reference sequence). CDR3 length equals 11 residues. The CDR3, as DNA: TGTGCTGGGGGCACGAGCACTGAAGCTTTCTTT. Protein product: CAGGTSTEAFF.

The CDR3 loop is CASSQVQGVGPLHF. CDR3 in DNA: TGCGCCAGCAGCCAAGTACAGGGGGTTGGACCCCTCCACTTT. The chain uses TRBV4-1 and TRBJ1-6; 8 nucleotides agree with TRBD1. The CDR3 totals 14 residues. Germline V gene data show CDR1 as MGHRA and CDR2 as YSYEKL. J lost 12 bases, V lost 1 base, and 5 bases had no gene match.

V usage is TRBV7-9 and J usage is TRBJ2-5, with a tentative D call TRBD1 (6 bases). CDR3 length equals 15 residues. Germline values: CDR1 SEHNR, CDR2 FQNEAQ (reference sequence). Between the trimmed V and J ends, which lost 2 bases and 4 bases, there was a span of 14 bases. CDR3 protein: CASSLLTGSRETQYF. The CDR3 DNA is TGTGCCAGCAGCTTACTCACAGGGAGCAGAGAGACCCAGTACTTC.